A single sample is the source of the 3 T cell receptor beta chains below, sequenced in a study of neoadjuvant anti-PD-1 for oral cavity cancer. Libraries were prepared by immunoSEQ multiplex PCR; TCRdb keeps only in-frame clonotypes and omits some of them. The sample lists tens of thousands of clones; roughly nine tenths were seen once. The sample's time point: after neoadjuvant nivolumab, at surgical resection. The source was PBMCs, collected after nivolumab (anti-PD-1) treatment. The receptors were gathered from a person between 40 and 85 years old with oral cavity squamous cell carcinoma.

V gene TRBV10-3 combines with J gene TRBJ1-5, with 7 bases that match TRBD1. CDR1 and CDR2 (germline): ENHRY, SYGVKD. The CDR3 spans 15 residues. Trimming removed 6 bases from V and 1 base from J; junction bases left unmatched: 6. The CDR3, as DNA: TGTGCCATCAGCGCTGGACAGGCGAGCAATCAGCCCCAGCATTTT. This encodes CAISAGQASNQPQHF.

The V call is TRBV5-6, the J call TRBJ2-3; 9 bases fit TRBD1. CDR3 length equals 15 residues. V was pared by 3 bases and J by 1 base, with 3 bases of the junction left unmatched. The germline CDR1 and CDR2 sequences are SGHDT and YYEEEE. DNA for the CDR3: TGTGCCAGCAGCTCCCGGGACAGGGGCACAGATACGCAGTATTTT. It codes for CASSSRDRGTDTQYF.

The chain employs TRBV7-9 and TRBJ2-7; TRBD1 agrees at 8 bases. CDR1 and CDR2 (germline): SEHNR, FQNEAQ (reference sequence). The CDR3 runs 16 residues. The V gene end was trimmed by 7 bases and the J gene end by 0 bases; junction bases not matched to a gene: 11. This CDR3 reads CASNRAGTGYSYEQYF. In DNA form, the CDR3 reads TGTGCCAGCAATCGAGCCGGGACAGGATACTCCTACGAGCAGTACTTC.